These T cell receptor beta chains were read from a single sample in a study of Tregs in tolerant kidney transplant recipients. No antigen is known for these receptors. Clones were sequenced by immunoSEQ multiplex PCR, and TCRdb holds only the in-frame ones, with some missing. The data contain approximately 20,000 clones, roughly 65% of them singletons. The sample comprised Tregs from blood cultured with allogeneic cells. These receptors all come from a human donor in good health. The CDR3 runs from the conserved cysteine through the conserved F or W. Fields, in order: V gene, CDR3 length, clone size, D gene, CDR3 protein. A D gene is named only where the DNA matches it firmly. The size of a clone is reported for some rows only, either as once, few or many, or as a class for expanded clones.

v_gene: TRBV5-1; len: 17; abundance: .; d_gene: TRBD2; CDR3aa: CASSLASGAAGANVLTF
v_gene: TRBV30; len: 13; abundance: few; d_gene: .; CDR3aa: CAWSRQWGETQYF
v_gene: TRBV2; len: 15; abundance: .; d_gene: TRBD2; CDR3aa: CASSERAGAVGEQFF
v_gene: TRBV5-1; len: 14; abundance: .; d_gene: .; CDR3aa: CASSTPTSNSPLHF
v_gene: TRBV29-1; len: 11; abundance: .; d_gene: .; CDR3aa: CSNRYYNEQFF
v_gene: TRBV29-1; len: 14; abundance: .; d_gene: .; CDR3aa: CSVQRDRSYNEQFF
v_gene: TRBV12-5; len: 16; abundance: .; d_gene: TRBD1; CDR3aa: CASGLAPGTGGHEQYF
v_gene: TRBV5-4; len: 16; abundance: .; d_gene: .; CDR3aa: CASSPAPSVLRETQYF
v_gene: TRBV29-1; len: 13; abundance: medium-sized; d_gene: .; CDR3aa: CSVEDQGFNGYTF
v_gene: TRBV7-9; len: 16; abundance: few; d_gene: .; CDR3aa: CASSSGDIPSTDTQYF
v_gene: TRBV19; len: 16; abundance: .; d_gene: .; CDR3aa: CASSISFAISGNTIYF
v_gene: TRBV15; len: 15; abundance: .; d_gene: .; CDR3aa: CATRGTVNSYNEQFF
v_gene: TRBV7-2; len: 16; abundance: once; d_gene: .; CDR3aa: CASSFSFRDLNTEAFF
v_gene: TRBV6-5; len: 13; abundance: .; d_gene: .; CDR3aa: CASSGTAKNIQYF
v_gene: TRBV7-8; len: 15; abundance: .; d_gene: .; CDR3aa: CASSFVAGGSYEQYF
v_gene: TRBV6-6; len: 13; abundance: .; d_gene: TRBD1; CDR3aa: CASSPGQGNEQYF
v_gene: TRBV4-1; len: 18; abundance: .; d_gene: .; CDR3aa: CASSQDVWVASGANVLTF
v_gene: TRBV18; len: 15; abundance: few; d_gene: .; CDR3aa: CASSQGLGRNQPQHF
v_gene: TRBV7-2; len: 19; abundance: .; d_gene: .; CDR3aa: CASSLGSWGAGLGNQPQHF
v_gene: TRBV7-9; len: 14; abundance: .; d_gene: .; CDR3aa: CASSSRDLSYEQYF
v_gene: TRBV6-5; len: 15; abundance: .; d_gene: .; CDR3aa: CASSRGPRYQETQYF
v_gene: TRBV19; len: 14; abundance: .; d_gene: .; CDR3aa: CASSMVQGGNTIYF
v_gene: TRBV5-4; len: 16; abundance: .; d_gene: TRBD2; CDR3aa: CASSLGAGGRSYEQYF
v_gene: TRBV7-9; len: 16; abundance: few; d_gene: TRBD2; CDR3aa: CASSLGVGLAVYEQYF
v_gene: TRBV7-3; len: 15; abundance: .; d_gene: .; CDR3aa: CASSPDRSTNTEAFF
v_gene: TRBV27; len: 14; abundance: few; d_gene: .; CDR3aa: CASSLEQGSQPQHF
v_gene: TRBV10-1; len: 14; abundance: .; d_gene: TRBD2; CDR3aa: CASSPGLAPNVLTF
v_gene: TRBV5-1; len: 15; abundance: few; d_gene: TRBD2; CDR3aa: CASSLVASGGFEQYF
v_gene: TRBV7-8; len: 16; abundance: .; d_gene: TRBD1; CDR3aa: CASSLVAGGAKNIQYF
v_gene: TRBV19; len: 17; abundance: .; d_gene: .; CDR3aa: CASSMWAGTGTWQPQHF
v_gene: TRBV18; len: 14; abundance: once; d_gene: .; CDR3aa: CASSTTGLNTEAFF
v_gene: TRBV9; len: 13; abundance: .; d_gene: .; CDR3aa: CASSVTGSYGYTF
v_gene: TRBV4-1; len: 17; abundance: .; d_gene: TRBD1; CDR3aa: CASSSLEQGAHADTQYF
v_gene: TRBV7-8; len: 18; abundance: .; d_gene: .; CDR3aa: CASSLAPRGSSGANVLTF
v_gene: TRBV5-6; len: 13; abundance: few; d_gene: .; CDR3aa: CASSLEGGYGYTF
v_gene: TRBV5-8; len: 16; abundance: .; d_gene: .; CDR3aa: CASGVRGWGELYEQYF
v_gene: TRBV18; len: 19; abundance: .; d_gene: TRBD2; CDR3aa: CASSPRGLAGGRSYNEQFF
v_gene: TRBV28; len: 12; abundance: few; d_gene: .; CDR3aa: CASSLGYDTQYF
v_gene: TRBV6-9; len: 15; abundance: .; d_gene: .; CDR3aa: CASSYGAEGKETQYF
v_gene: TRBV5-1; len: 15; abundance: once; d_gene: .; CDR3aa: CASSLGASSYNEQFF
v_gene: TRBV9; len: 13; abundance: .; d_gene: .; CDR3aa: CASSVGLPGELFF
v_gene: TRBV11-3; len: 17; abundance: medium-sized; d_gene: TRBD2; CDR3aa: CASSFASGGINTGELFF